A single sample is the source of the 10 T cell receptor beta chains below, sequenced in a study of cytomegalovirus exposure and HLA in healthy donors. Measured with immunoSEQ multiplex PCR; TCRdb has only the in-frame clones, and not every one. Among about 69,000 clones listed, 94% were seen once. Sequencing input: PBMCs. The receptors shown here come from a young woman in good health and CMV-seronegative.

This clone was observed a single time. The chain recombines TRBV28 with TRBJ2-6; 8 bases align to TRBD1. Unmatched junction bases numbered 4, after V lost 7 bases and J lost 2 bases. This CDR3 is built from 15 residues. Germline assignment: CDR1 MDHEN and CDR2 SYDVKM. The CDR3 here is CASTQGAAGANVLTF. CDR3 DNA sequence: TGTGCCAGCACCCAGGGGGCTGCTGGGGCCAACGTCCTGACTTTC.

The chain carries TRBV9 and TRBJ2-3; 10 bases map to TRBD2. Germline values: CDR1 SGDLS, CDR2 YYNGEE. This CDR3 contains 17 residues. The junction had 11 bases not matched to a gene; V was cut back by 1 base and J by 6 bases. The CDR3 is CASSVKGAGGLLDTQYF. CDR3 nucleotide sequence: TGTGCCAGCAGCGTAAAGGGAGCGGGGGGGCTATTGGATACGCAGTATTTT.

CDR3 sequence: CASSEQDRGFGALVDSPLHF. The CDR3 DNA sequence: TGTGCCAGCAGCGAGCAGGACAGGGGGTTTGGGGCCTTAGTTGATTCACCCCTCCACTTT. The rearrangement links TRBV9 to TRBJ1-6; the match to TRBD1 covers 10 bases. Germline V lookup: CDR1 SGDLS, CDR2 YYNGEE. The V and J ends lost 3 bases and 8 bases, in that order; junction bases with no gene match: 20. The CDR3 totals 20 residues.

The V gene is TRBV6-4, the J gene TRBJ2-3, with TRBD2 matching over 11 bases. The CDR3 consists of 16 residues. Trimming took 6 bases from V and 4 from J; bases not matched to a gene: 9. Germline V CDR1 and CDR2: MRHNA, SNTAGT. The CDR3 DNA reads as TGTGCCAGCAGCCCTAAAATAGCGGGAGGGTCAGATACGCAGTATTTT. It encodes CASSPKIAGGSDTQYF.

V gene TRBV27 combines with J gene TRBJ1-3; possible D gene TRBD1, 5 bases. The CDR3 extends over 14 amino acids. Germline assignment: CDR1 MNHEY and CDR2 SMNVEV (reference sequence). V was cut by 8 bases and J by 2 bases, with 13 bases left in between. The DNA for the CDR3 is TGTGCCAGCGCAGGGAAGTCGACTGGAAACACCATATATTTT. The encoded protein is CASAGKSTGNTIYF.

This clone was seen once. CDR3 protein: CASSETSGRPDTQYF. The CDR3 bases are TGTGCCAGCAGCGAGACTAGCGGGAGGCCAGATACGCAGTATTTT. The chain uses TRBV6-4 and TRBJ2-3; TRBD2 agrees at 13 bases. CDR3 size: 15 residues. J gave up 4 bases and V 6 bases, and 4 bases lay outside the gene matches. Germline loops: CDR1 MRHNA, CDR2 SNTAGT.

The rearrangement links TRBV19 to TRBJ1-2; 9 nucleotides agree with TRBD1. The CDR3 length is 16 residues. The J segment lost 6 bases and the V segment lost 8 bases, leaving 16 bases of the junction unmatched. Per the germline V gene, CDR1 is LNHDA and CDR2 is SQIVND (reference sequence). The CDR3 region is CASSGGTGSVENGYTF. CDR3 bases: TGTGCCAGTTCCGGCGGGACAGGGTCGGTGGAGAATGGCTACACCTTC.

This clone was seen only once. The V gene is TRBV9, the J gene TRBJ2-7, with a tentative D call TRBD1 (6 bases). Trimming removed 0 bases from V and 3 bases from J, with 13 bases in between. Germline CDR1 SGDLS, CDR2 YYNGEE. This CDR3 comprises 15 residues. The CDR3 is CASSVEPGQFYEQYF. The CDR3 bases are TGTGCCAGCAGCGTAGAACCAGGACAGTTCTACGAGCAGTACTTC. Complete variable domain (other parts from reference TRBV9 and TRBJ2-7): DSGVTQTPKHLITATGQRVTLRCSPRSGDLSVYWYQQSLDQGLQFLIQYYNGEERAKGNILERFSAQQFPDLHSELNLSSLELGDSALYFCASSVEPGQFYEQYFGPGTRLTVT.

J is TRBJ1-1 and V is TRBV13; D is uncertain. V dropped 5 bases and J dropped 4 bases, with 14 bases sitting between them. There are 14 residues in the CDR3. CDR1 is PRHDT, CDR2 FYEKMQ, per germline (reference sequence). The DNA for the CDR3 is TGTGCCAGCAGCCAAAGCTCGCTTTCCACTGAAGCTTTCTTT. Protein product: CASSQSSLSTEAFF.

The chain joins TRBV15 to TRBJ1-3, with no clear D. The V gene lost 1 base and the J gene lost 4 bases, with 11 bases spanning the gap. Germline V gene lookup returns CDR1 LNHNV and CDR2 YYDKDF (reference sequence). The length of the CDR3 is 15 residues. The CDR3 nucleotides read TGTGCCACCAGCAGAGTTTCAGGTCACGGAAACACCATATATTTT. This gives the protein CATSRVSGHGNTIYF.